This T cell receptor (beta chain) originates from a study of T cells in Graves' hyperthyroidism and ophthalmopathy. Diagnoses rested on clinical symptoms, serum thyroxine and TRAb, thyroid ultrasound and orbital computed tomography. The investigators amplified TCR beta CDR3 regions from RNA transcripts. First-round RT-PCR of the TCR CDR3 relied on the HTBI primer set. TCRdb reprocessed the multiplex PCR reads with MiXCR, giving one entry per CDR3 protein. The sample carries hundreds of thousands of distinct CDR3 sequences, around 39% recorded once. This clonotype was picked up a small number of times. Its specificity is not known. There are 15 residues in the CDR3. V dropped 0 bases and J dropped 5; count of bases not matched to a gene: 2. CDR1 is SGHTA and CDR2 is FQGTGA in the germline V gene. General study results and limits: Most expanded thyroid clonotypes above 0.001 also appeared in blood.

The V call is TRBV7-3, the J call TRBJ2-3; the match to TRBD1 covers 10 bases. The TCR comes from a man between 18 and 29 years old with Graves' hyperthyroidism. Sequenced: blood. CDR3 coding DNA: TGTGCCAGCAGCTTAACAGACAGGGGGCAAGATACGCAGTATTTT. It translates to CASSLTDRGQDTQYF.